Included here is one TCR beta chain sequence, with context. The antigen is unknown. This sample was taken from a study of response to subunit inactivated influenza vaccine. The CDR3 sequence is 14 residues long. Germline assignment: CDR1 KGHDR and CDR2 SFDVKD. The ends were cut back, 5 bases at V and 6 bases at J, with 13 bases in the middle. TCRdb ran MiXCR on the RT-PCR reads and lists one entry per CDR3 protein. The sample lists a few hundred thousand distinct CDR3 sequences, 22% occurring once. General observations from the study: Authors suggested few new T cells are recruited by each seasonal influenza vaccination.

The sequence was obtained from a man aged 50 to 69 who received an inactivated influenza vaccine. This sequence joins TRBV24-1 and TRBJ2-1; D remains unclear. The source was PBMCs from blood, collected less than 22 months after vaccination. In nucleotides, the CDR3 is TGTGCCACCAGTGGAATATCAACAGTCAATGAGCAGTTCTTC. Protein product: CATSGISTVNEQFF.